Below, 9 T cell receptor beta chains from the same sample are listed, as sequenced in a study of T cell responses to AZD1222 COVID-19 vaccine. Sequenced by immunoSEQ multiplex PCR; TCRdb stores in-frame clones only, minus some. Found here are some 120,000 clones, about 88% of them singletons; the top ten hold about 4.7%. The sample here was peripheral blood, taken on day 0 of AZD1222 vaccination. The origin of the receptors is an adult in good health.

The rearrangement links TRBV19 to TRBJ2-1; D possibly corresponds to TRBD1 (6 bases). Per germline, CDR1 LNHDA and CDR2 SQIVND (reference sequence). CDR3 length equals 17 residues. V was trimmed by 5 bases and J by 2 bases, leaving 19 bases between them. The CDR3 loop is CASSPSQGRDAYNEQFF. CDR3 DNA sequence: TGTGCCAGTAGTCCATCACAGGGACGGGATGCCTACAATGAGCAGTTCTTC.

CDR3 residues: CASSPRQGTTGELFF. CDR3 DNA: TGTGCCAGCAGCCCGAGACAGGGAACCACCGGGGAGCTGTTTTTT. This chain uses TRBV7-8 with TRBJ2-2, with 7 bases matching TRBD1. Germline loops: CDR1 SGHVS, CDR2 FQNEAQ. J lost 4 bases, V lost 5 bases, and 7 bases had no gene match. CDR3 length: 15 amino acids.

V is TRBV11-3 and J is TRBJ1-5; tentative D call: TRBD1 (5 bases). Germline loops: CDR1 SGHNT, CDR2 YENEEA. The CDR3 is made up of 15 amino acids. Trimming removed 3 bases from V and 3 bases from J, with 12 bases in between. The CDR3 nucleotides read TGTGCCAGCAGCTTGGACCGGGGCCCCAATCAGCCCCAGCATTTT. This encodes CASSLDRGPNQPQHF.

Turning to this clone: The same CDR3 can be traced to other DNA sequences in this sample. This sequence joins TRBV10-3 and TRBJ1-5; D is unresolved. Germline assignment: CDR1 ENHRY and CDR2 SYGVKD. CDR3 size: 12 residues. The germline V and J ends were trimmed by 2 bases and 4 bases, with 3 bases remaining between them. This CDR3 is CAISEVNQPQHF. In nucleotides, the CDR3 is TGTGCCATCAGTGAGGTGAATCAGCCCCAGCATTTT.

CDR3 sequence (DNA): TGTGCCAGCAGTTGGGGGACCACTCGTAGAGAAGCTTTCTTT. Translation: CASSWGTTRREAFF. V usage is TRBV28 and J usage is TRBJ1-1; perhaps TRBD1 as D (5 bases). V was pared by 4 bases and J by 8 bases, with 17 bases between. The CDR3 has 14 amino acids. Germline CDR1 and CDR2: MDHEN and SYDVKM.

This sequence joins TRBV11-2 and TRBJ2-3; D is uncertain. This CDR3 is built from 14 residues. With 0 bases removed from V and 8 bases from J, the gap between germline ends came to 12 bases. CDR1 and CDR2 from the germline V gene are SGHAT and FQNNGV. Written as DNA, the CDR3 is TGTGCCAGCAGCTTAGATTCGGCCGTAGGTACGCAGTATTTT. This encodes CASSLDSAVGTQYF.

The V call is TRBV6-5, the J call TRBJ1-6; TRBD1 might be the D (5 bases). Germline V CDR1 and CDR2: MNHEY, SVGAGI. V lost 10 bases and J lost 7, with 14 bases in between. CDR3 length equals 13 residues. CDR3 in amino acids: CATWRGENSPLHF. Written as DNA, the CDR3 is TGTGCCACCTGGCGGGGCGAAAATTCACCCCTCCACTTT.

Written as DNA, the CDR3 is TGTGCCAGCAGCAAAGAGGGAGTCAGGTCGGACTATGGCTACACCTTC. Protein: CASSKEGVRSDYGYTF. The chain uses TRBV21-1 and TRBJ1-2. TRBV21-1 is described as a pseudogene. The CDR3 length is 16 residues.

The V and J genes are TRBV6-1 and TRBJ2-4, with 7 bases fitting TRBD2. Germline assignment: CDR1 MNHNS and CDR2 SASEGT. There are 15 residues in the CDR3. Trimming cost V 1 base and J 9 bases; bases outside gene matches: 9. The CDR3 here is CASSEDGGGPSIQYF. As DNA, the CDR3 is TGTGCCAGCAGTGAAGACGGGGGAGGGCCAAGCATTCAGTACTTC.